The present T cell receptor beta chain was sequenced within a study of T-cell memory formation after mild COVID-19. At the level of the study: Largely donor-specific sequence clusters came from two donors.

This clonotype has a count of ten or more. Germline CDR1 reads SEHNR; CDR2 reads FQNEAQ (reference sequence). This CDR3 contains 12 residues. Trimming left V 5 bases short and J 0 bases short, with 5 bases between. TCRdb passed the 5' RACE reads through MiXCR, listing each CDR3 protein once. The data hold 210,000 or so distinct CDR3 sequences, with roughly 30% observed a single time. The material sequenced was PBMCs or a T cell subset sorted from them (not recorded which). The rearrangement uses TRBV7-9 and TRBJ2-7; D unclear. This receptor was identified in an adult woman who had mild COVID-19 (a few samples of this study predate the infection). Cell type and time point are not known. CDR3 region: CASSPSSYEQYF. Written as DNA, the CDR3 is TGTGCCAGCAGCCCAAGCTCCTACGAGCAGTACTTC.